What follows are 16 T cell receptor beta chains derived from one specimen sequenced in a study of cytotoxic CD8 clonotypes in ibrutinib-treated CLL (dated by TCRdb to the early 2020s). The library relied on the immunoSEQ multiplex PCR assay. This immuneACCESS table, as held by TCRdb, lists in-frame sequences with V and J called but not all clones. Of the missing ones, under half trace to an unresolved V gene in checked studies; the others have no known cause. The sample table contains roughly 36,000 clones; only one count was recorded for almost 70% of them. The ten largest clonotypes hold around 30% of the sample. This specimen was PBMCs, taken before ibrutinib treatment. These receptors all come from a human donor with chronic lymphocytic leukemia.

The chain carries TRBV28 and TRBJ2-7, with 9 bases fitting TRBD2. Germline V gene sequence: CDR1 MDHEN, CDR2 SYDVKM. This CDR3 region has 14 residues. With V trimmed by 3 bases and J by 3 bases, 3 bases remained unmatched. CDR3 DNA sequence: TGTGCCAGCAGTTTTAGCGGGGGCCTCTACGAGCAGTACTTC. Its translation is CASSFSGGLYEQYF.

The chain uses TRBV6-5 and TRBJ2-7; TRBD1 might be the D (5 bases). The germline V and J ends were trimmed by 2 bases and 7 bases, with 12 bases remaining between them. Germline CDR1 and CDR2: MNHEY and SVGAGI. This CDR3 has 13 residues. The CDR3 region is CASSYLNRFEQYF. The CDR3 DNA reads TGTGCCAGCAGTTACCTTAACAGGTTTGAGCAGTACTTC.

J is TRBJ1-1 and V is TRBV6-1; D gene unclear. The CDR3 loop spans 13 amino acids. Germline CDR1 MNHNS, CDR2 SASEGT. Trimming left V 6 bases short and J 3 bases short, with 11 bases between. The CDR3 sequence is CASRPLAYTEAFF. DNA for the CDR3: TGTGCCAGCAGACCACTGGCTTACACTGAAGCTTTCTTT.

This chain joins TRBV7-6 and TRBJ2-1; 12 bases agree with TRBD2. This CDR3 spans 16 amino acids. After removal of 5 bases from V and 7 bases from J, the junction contained 9 bases not matched to a gene. CDR1 and CDR2 (germline): SGHVS, FNYEAQ. The CDR3 sequence is CASSVTSGSFLNEQFF. As DNA, the CDR3 is TGTGCCAGCAGCGTGACTAGCGGGAGTTTTTTAAATGAGCAGTTCTTC.

The V gene is TRBV12-2, the J gene TRBJ2-7. TRBV12-2 is listed as a pseudogene. This CDR3 contains 11 residues. The CDR3 sequence: CASRLVAEQYF. In DNA form, the CDR3 reads TGTGCAAGTCGCTTAGTTGCCGAGCAGTACTTC.

The chain combines TRBV4-3 with TRBJ1-1; D gene uncertain. Germline V CDR1 and CDR2: LGHNA, YSLEER. V was trimmed by 4 bases and J by 1 base, leaving 13 bases between them. The CDR3 extends over 15 amino acids. This CDR3 is CASSREAAGNTEAFF. CDR3 DNA: TGCGCCAGCAGCCGTGAGGCAGCGGGGAACACTGAAGCTTTCTTT.

The sample holds a few counts of this clone. The rearrangement uses TRBV6-1 and TRBJ2-7; no clear D gene. Germline values: CDR1 MNHNS, CDR2 SASEGT. The CDR3 consists of 13 residues. V was shortened by 7 bases and J by 0 bases, with 10 bases between the two germline ends. The CDR3 loop reads CASKDVVSYEQYF. In DNA form, the CDR3 reads TGTGCCAGCAAGGACGTTGTCTCCTACGAGCAGTACTTC.

The V and J genes are TRBV6-6 and TRBJ2-3, with D maybe TRBD2 (5 bases). Germline V lookup: CDR1 MNHNY, CDR2 SVGAGI (reference sequence). V dropped 10 bases and J dropped 4 bases, with 21 bases sitting between them. This CDR3 comprises 15 residues. In nucleotides, the CDR3 is TGTGCCACCACGGGCGCGGGCTCGCCGGCAGATACGCAGTATTTT. This translates into CATTGAGSPADTQYF.

This clone has just a few counts. The V gene is TRBV11-2, the J gene TRBJ1-1; the D gene is possibly TRBD1 (6 bases). Trimming took 0 bases from V and 1 from J, leaving 9 bases between them. The CDR3 sequence is 15 residues long. Germline V gives CDR1 SGHAT, CDR2 FQNNGV. CDR3 in DNA: TGTGCCAGCAGCTTAGAGGGCAGGGGGAACACTGAAGCTTTCTTT. Translating gives CASSLEGRGNTEAFF.

The gene calls are TRBV2 and TRBJ2-5, with 8 nucleotides matching TRBD2. The V and J ends lost 4 bases and 5 bases, in that order; junction bases with no gene match: 9. This CDR3 region has 15 residues. The germline gives CDR1 SNHLY, CDR2 FYNNEI. DNA of the CDR3: TGTGCCAGCAGTGCTCGGGAGGGGCTGGGGGAGACCCAGTACTTC. Its protein product is CASSAREGLGETQYF.

This clone was detected only a few times. The same CDR3 arises from other DNA sequences in this sample as well. This chain uses TRBV30 with TRBJ2-7; 8 nucleotides match TRBD1. CDR1 GTSNPN and CDR2 SVGIG come from the germline V gene (reference sequence). Unmatched junction bases numbered 6, after V lost 5 bases and J lost 0 bases. This CDR3 comprises 14 residues. Written as DNA, the CDR3 is TGTGCCTGGGGCACAGGGGGAAGCTCCTACGAGCAGTACTTC. It yields the protein CAWGTGGSSYEQYF.

This clone occurred a few times. The rearrangement joins TRBV12-5 to TRBJ1-5; D uncertain. Between the trimmed V and J ends, which lost 0 bases and 4 bases, there was a span of 10 bases. Germline-derived CDR1 and CDR2 are LGHNT and FRNRAP. CDR3 length equals 15 residues. This CDR3 reads CASGLVLWSNQPQHF. In DNA form, the CDR3 reads TGTGCTAGTGGTTTGGTATTGTGGTCTAATCAGCCCCAGCATTTT. Using reference TRBV12-5 and TRBJ1-5 for the parts outside the CDR3, the full variable domain is DARVTQTPRHKVTEMGQEVTMRCQPILGHNTVFWYRQTMMQGLELLAYFRNRAPLDDSGMPKDRFSAEMPDATLATLKIQPSEPRDSAVYFCASGLVLWSNQPQHFGDGTRLSIL.

V and J are TRBV4-2 and TRBJ2-7; 7 bases line up with TRBD2. Germline V gene data show CDR1 as LGHNA and CDR2 as YNFKEQ. This CDR3 is built from 18 residues. The V segment lost 0 bases and the J segment 0 bases; nucleotides outside the gene matches: 11. As DNA, the CDR3 is TGTGCCAGCAGCCAAGATTATAGGCTAGCGGACGCCTCCTACGAGCAGTACTTC. Translated, it gives CASSQDYRLADASYEQYF.

This sequence joins TRBV28 and TRBJ1-1; D not resolved. CDR3 length: 15 residues. Germline assignment: CDR1 MDHEN and CDR2 SYDVKM. V lost 3 bases to trimming and J lost 1 base, with 12 bases between them. The CDR3, as DNA: TGTGCCAGCAGTTTTCCCGACACCCGGAACACTGAAGCTTTCTTT. Translation gives CASSFPDTRNTEAFF. Looking up the rest from reference TRBV28 and TRBJ1-1 gives the full variable domain: DVKVTQSSRYLVKRTGEKVFLECVQDMDHENMFWYRQDPGLGLRLIYFSYDVKMKEKGDIPEGYSVSREKKERFSLILESASTNQTSMYLCASSFPDTRNTEAFFGQGTRLTVV.

The V and J genes are TRBV30 and TRBJ2-3; TRBD2 matches at 10 bases. This CDR3 region has 17 residues. The germline V gene encodes CDR1 GTSNPN and CDR2 SVGIG (reference sequence). The J segment lost 5 bases and the V segment lost 1 base, leaving 12 bases of the junction unmatched. The CDR3 protein is CAWSAYSLAGVKDTQYF. The DNA of the CDR3 is TGTGCCTGGAGTGCGTATAGCCTAGCGGGAGTTAAAGATACGCAGTATTTT.

The chain employs TRBV7-2 and TRBJ2-7; 9 nucleotides align to TRBD1. The germline V gene encodes CDR1 SGHTA and CDR2 FQGNSA. The CDR3 spans 15 residues. Losses at the gene ends were 3 bases for V and 1 base for J; bases not matched to a gene: 4. The CDR3 is CASSFAGTGSYEQYF. The CDR3 DNA follows: TGTGCCAGCAGCTTTGCAGGGACAGGGTCCTACGAGCAGTACTTC.